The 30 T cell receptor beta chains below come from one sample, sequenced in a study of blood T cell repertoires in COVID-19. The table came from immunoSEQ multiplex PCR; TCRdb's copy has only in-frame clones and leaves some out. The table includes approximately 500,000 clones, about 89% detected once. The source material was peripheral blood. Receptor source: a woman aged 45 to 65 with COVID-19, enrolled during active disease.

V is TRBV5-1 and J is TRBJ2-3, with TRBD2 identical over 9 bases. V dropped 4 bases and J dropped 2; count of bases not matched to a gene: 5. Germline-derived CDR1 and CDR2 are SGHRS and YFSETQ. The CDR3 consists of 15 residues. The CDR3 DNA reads TGCGCCAGCAGCCAGACTAGCGGTTTCACAGATACGCAGTATTTT. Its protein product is CASSQTSGFTDTQYF. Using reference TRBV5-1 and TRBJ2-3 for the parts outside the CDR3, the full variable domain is KAGVTQTPRYLIKTRGQQVTLSCSPISGHRSVSWYQQTPGQGLQFLFEYFSETQRNKGNFPGRFSGRQFSNSRSEMNVSTLELGDSALYLCASSQTSGFTDTQYFGPGTRLTVL.

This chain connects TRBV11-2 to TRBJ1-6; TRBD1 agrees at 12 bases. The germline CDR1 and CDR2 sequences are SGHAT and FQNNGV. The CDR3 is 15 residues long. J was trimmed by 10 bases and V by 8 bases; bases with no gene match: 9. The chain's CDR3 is CASRSGDRGLSPLHF. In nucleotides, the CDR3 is TGTGCCAGCCGGTCGGGGGACAGGGGGCTATCACCCCTCCACTTT.

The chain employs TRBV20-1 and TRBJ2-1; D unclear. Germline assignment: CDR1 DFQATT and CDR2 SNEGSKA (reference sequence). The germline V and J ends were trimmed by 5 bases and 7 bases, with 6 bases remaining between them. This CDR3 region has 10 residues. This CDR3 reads CSAAGNEQFF. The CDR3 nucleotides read TGCAGTGCTGCAGGAAATGAGCAGTTCTTC.

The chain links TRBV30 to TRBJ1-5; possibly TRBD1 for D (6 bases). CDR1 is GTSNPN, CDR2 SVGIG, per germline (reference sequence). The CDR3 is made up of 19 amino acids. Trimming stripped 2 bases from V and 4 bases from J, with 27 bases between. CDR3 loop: CAWSPGIQGGSGWNQPQHF. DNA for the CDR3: TGTGCCTGGAGTCCAGGGATACAGGGAGGGTCTGGATGGAATCAGCCCCAGCATTTT. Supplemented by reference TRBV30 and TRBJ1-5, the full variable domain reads SQTIHQWPATLVQPVGSPLSLECTVEGTSNPNLYWYRQAAGRGLQLLFYSVGIGQISSEVPQNLSASRPQDRQFILSSKKLLLSDSGFYLCAWSPGIQGGSGWNQPQHFGDGTRLSIL.

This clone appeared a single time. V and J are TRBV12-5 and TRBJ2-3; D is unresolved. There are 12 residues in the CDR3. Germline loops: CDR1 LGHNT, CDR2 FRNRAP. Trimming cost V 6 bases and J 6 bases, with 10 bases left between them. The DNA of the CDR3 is TGTGCTAGTGGACTTGATTGGGATACGCAGTATTTT. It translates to CASGLDWDTQYF. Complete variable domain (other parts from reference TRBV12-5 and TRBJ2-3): DARVTQTPRHKVTEMGQEVTMRCQPILGHNTVFWYRQTMMQGLELLAYFRNRAPLDDSGMPKDRFSAEMPDATLATLKIQPSEPRDSAVYFCASGLDWDTQYFGPGTRLTVL.

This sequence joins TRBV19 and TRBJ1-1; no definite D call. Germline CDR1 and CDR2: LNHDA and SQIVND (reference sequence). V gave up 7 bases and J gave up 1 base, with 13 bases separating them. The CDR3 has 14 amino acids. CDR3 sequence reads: CASKVGFGNTEAFF. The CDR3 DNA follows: TGTGCCAGTAAGGTCGGGTTTGGGAACACTGAAGCTTTCTTT.

CDR3 DNA: TGTGCCTGGAGTCTGGACAGGGGGAACTACGAGCAGTACTTC. Its protein product is CAWSLDRGNYEQYF. This chain links TRBV30 with TRBJ2-7, with 10 bases lining up with TRBD1. CDR1 GTSNPN and CDR2 SVGIG come from the germline V gene (reference sequence). The CDR3 contains 14 residues. Trimming cost V 2 bases and J 3 bases; bases outside gene matches: 4.

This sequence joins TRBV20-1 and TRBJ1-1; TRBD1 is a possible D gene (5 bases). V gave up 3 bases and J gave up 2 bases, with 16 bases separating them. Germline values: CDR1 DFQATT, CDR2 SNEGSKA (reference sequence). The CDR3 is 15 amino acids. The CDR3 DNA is TGCAGTGCTAGTGATACCACCAGGGTCAACACTGAAGCTTTCTTT. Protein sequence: CSASDTTRVNTEAFF.

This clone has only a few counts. This CDR3 reads CASSSGTGENEQYF. The CDR3 DNA is TGTGCCAGCTCGTCCGGGACAGGCGAGAACGAGCAGTACTTC. This sequence joins TRBV18 and TRBJ2-7; 8 bases fit TRBD1. V lost 6 bases and J lost 5; bases outside the gene matches: 9. CDR1 is KGHSH, CDR2 LQKENI, per germline. CDR3 size: 14 residues.

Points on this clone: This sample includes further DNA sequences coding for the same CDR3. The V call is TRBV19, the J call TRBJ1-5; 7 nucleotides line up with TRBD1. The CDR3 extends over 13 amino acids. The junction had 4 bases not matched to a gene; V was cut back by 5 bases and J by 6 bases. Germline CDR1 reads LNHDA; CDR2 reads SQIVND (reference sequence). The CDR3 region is CASSPDRSQPQHF. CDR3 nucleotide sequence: TGTGCCAGTAGTCCGGACAGGTCTCAGCCCCAGCATTTT.

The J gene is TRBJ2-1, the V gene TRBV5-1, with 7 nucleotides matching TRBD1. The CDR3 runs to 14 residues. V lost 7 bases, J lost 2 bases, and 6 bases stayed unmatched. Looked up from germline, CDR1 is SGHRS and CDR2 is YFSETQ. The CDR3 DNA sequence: TGCGCCAGCGCACAGGGGCGAGCCTACAATGAGCAGTTCTTC. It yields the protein CASAQGRAYNEQFF.

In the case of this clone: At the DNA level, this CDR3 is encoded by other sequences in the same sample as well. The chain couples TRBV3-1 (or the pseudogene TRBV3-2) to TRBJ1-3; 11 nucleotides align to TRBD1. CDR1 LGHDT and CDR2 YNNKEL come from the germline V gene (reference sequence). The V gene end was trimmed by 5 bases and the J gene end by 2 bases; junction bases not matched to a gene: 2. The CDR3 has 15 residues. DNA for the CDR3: TGTGCCAGCAGCAGGGGACAGGGGGCTGGAAACACCATATATTTT. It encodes CASSRGQGAGNTIYF.

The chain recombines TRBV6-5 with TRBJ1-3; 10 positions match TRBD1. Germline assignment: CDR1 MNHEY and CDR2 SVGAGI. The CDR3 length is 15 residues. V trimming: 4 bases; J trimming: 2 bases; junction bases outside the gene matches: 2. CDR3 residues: CASSSGQGAGNTIYF. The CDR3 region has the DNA TGTGCCAGCAGTTCCGGACAGGGGGCTGGAAACACCATATATTTT.

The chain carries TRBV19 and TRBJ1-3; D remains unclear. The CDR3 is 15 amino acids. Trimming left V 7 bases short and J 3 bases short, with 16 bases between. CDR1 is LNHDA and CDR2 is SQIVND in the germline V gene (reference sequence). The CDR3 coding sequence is TGTGCCAGTACCCGATACGGCCAGCGTGGAAACACCATATATTTT. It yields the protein CASTRYGQRGNTIYF.

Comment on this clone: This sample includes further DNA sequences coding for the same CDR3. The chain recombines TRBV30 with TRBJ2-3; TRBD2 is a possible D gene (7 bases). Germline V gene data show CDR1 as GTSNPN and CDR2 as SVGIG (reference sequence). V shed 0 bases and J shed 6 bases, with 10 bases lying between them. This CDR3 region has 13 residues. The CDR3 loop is CAWSVGGPDTQYF. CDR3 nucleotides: TGTGCCTGGAGTGTCGGGGGGCCCGATACGCAGTATTTT.

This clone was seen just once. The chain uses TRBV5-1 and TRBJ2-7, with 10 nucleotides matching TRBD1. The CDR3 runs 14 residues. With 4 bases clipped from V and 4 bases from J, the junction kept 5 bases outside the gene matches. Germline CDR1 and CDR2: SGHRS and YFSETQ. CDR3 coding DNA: TGCGCCAGCAGCGAACCGGGACAGGGGTACGAGCAGTACTTC. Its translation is CASSEPGQGYEQYF.

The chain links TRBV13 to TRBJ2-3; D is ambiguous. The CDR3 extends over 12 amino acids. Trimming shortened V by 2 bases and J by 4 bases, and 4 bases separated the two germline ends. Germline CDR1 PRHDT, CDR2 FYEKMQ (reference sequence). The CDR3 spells CASSLIADTQYF. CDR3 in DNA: TGTGCCAGCAGCTTAATCGCAGATACGCAGTATTTT.

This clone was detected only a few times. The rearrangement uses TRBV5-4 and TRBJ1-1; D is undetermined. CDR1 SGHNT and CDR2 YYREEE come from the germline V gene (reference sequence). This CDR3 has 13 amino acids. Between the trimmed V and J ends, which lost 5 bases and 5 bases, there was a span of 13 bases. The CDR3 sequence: CASSYYGGTEAFF. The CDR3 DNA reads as TGTGCCAGCAGTTACTACGGAGGGACTGAAGCTTTCTTT.

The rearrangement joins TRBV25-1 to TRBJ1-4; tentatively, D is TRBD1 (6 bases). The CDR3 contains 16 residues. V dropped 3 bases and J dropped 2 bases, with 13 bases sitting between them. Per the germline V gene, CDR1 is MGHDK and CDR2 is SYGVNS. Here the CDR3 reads CASSDQGPGTNEKLFF. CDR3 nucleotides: TGTGCCAGCAGTGACCAGGGGCCCGGCACTAATGAAAAACTGTTTTTT.

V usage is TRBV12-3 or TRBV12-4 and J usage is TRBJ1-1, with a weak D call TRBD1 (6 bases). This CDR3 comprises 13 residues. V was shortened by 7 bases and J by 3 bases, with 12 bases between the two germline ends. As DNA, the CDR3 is TGTGCCAGCAAGGTCGACAGGTACACTGAAGCTTTCTTT. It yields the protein CASKVDRYTEAFF.

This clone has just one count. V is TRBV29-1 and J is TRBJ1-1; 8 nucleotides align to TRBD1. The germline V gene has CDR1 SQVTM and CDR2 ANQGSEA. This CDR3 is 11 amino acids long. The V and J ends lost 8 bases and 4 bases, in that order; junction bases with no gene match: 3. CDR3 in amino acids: CSPGTGTEAFF. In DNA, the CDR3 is TGCAGCCCCGGGACAGGCACTGAAGCTTTCTTT.

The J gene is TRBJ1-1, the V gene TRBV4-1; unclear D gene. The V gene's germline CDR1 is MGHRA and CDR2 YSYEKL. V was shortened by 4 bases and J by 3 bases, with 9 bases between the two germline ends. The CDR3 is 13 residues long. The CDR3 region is CASSLTRDTEAFF. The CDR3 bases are TGCGCCAGCAGCCTAACCCGGGACACTGAAGCTTTCTTT.

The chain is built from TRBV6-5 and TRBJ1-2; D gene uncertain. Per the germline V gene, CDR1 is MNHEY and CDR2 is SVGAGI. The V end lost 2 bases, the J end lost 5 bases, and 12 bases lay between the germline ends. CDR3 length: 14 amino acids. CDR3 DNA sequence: TGTGCCAGCAGTTACAAAGAACCTCTATATGGCTACACCTTC. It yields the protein CASSYKEPLYGYTF.

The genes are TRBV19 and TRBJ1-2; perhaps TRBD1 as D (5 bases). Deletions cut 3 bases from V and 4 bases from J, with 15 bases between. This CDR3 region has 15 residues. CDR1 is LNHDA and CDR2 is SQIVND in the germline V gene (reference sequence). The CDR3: CASSIGGPHTYGYTF. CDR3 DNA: TGTGCCAGTAGTATCGGGGGACCGCACACCTATGGCTACACCTTC.

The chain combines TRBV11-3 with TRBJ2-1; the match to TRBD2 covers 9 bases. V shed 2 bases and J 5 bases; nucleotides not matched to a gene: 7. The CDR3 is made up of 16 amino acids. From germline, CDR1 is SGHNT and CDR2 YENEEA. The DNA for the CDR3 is TGTGCCAGCAGCTTAAGGGCGGTAGCGGGGGACAATGAGCAGTTCTTC. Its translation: CASSLRAVAGDNEQFF. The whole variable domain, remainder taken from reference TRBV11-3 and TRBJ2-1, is EAGVVQSPRYKIIEKKQPVAFWCNPISGHNTLYWYLQNLGQGPELLIRYENEEAVDDSQLPKDRFSAERLKGVDSTLKIQPAELGDSAVYLCASSLRAVAGDNEQFFGPGTRLTVL.

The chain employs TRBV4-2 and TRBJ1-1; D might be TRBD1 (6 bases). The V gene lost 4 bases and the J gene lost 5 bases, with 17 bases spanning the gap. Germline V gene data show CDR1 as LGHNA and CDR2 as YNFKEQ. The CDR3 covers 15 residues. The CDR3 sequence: CASSRGPGRGTEAFF. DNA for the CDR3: TGTGCCAGCAGCCGGGGGCCGGGGCGTGGAACTGAAGCTTTCTTT.

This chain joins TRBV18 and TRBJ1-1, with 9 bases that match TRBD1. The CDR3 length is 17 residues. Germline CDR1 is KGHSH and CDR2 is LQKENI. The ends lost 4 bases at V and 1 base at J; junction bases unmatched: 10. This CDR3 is CASSQHLDRGANTEAFF. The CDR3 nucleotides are TGTGCCAGCTCACAACACTTGGACAGGGGAGCGAACACTGAAGCTTTCTTT.

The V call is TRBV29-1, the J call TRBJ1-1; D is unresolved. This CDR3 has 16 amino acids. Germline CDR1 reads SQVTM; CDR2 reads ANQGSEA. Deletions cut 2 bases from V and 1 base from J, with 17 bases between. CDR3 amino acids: CSVERSRLRENTEAFF. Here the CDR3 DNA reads TGCAGCGTTGAAAGGTCGCGTTTACGGGAGAACACTGAAGCTTTCTTT.

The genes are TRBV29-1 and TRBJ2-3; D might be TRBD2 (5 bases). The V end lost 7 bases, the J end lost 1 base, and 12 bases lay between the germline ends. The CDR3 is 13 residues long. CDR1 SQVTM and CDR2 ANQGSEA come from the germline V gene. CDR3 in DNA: TGCAGCGCCCGGGGTTATGGCACAGATACGCAGTATTTT. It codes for CSARGYGTDTQYF.

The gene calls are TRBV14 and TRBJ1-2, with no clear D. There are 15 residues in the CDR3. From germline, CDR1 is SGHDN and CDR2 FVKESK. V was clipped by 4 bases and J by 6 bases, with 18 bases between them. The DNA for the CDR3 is TGTGCCAGCAGCCCCCGAGTCCGTGTCACCCATGGCTACACCTTC. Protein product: CASSPRVRVTHGYTF.